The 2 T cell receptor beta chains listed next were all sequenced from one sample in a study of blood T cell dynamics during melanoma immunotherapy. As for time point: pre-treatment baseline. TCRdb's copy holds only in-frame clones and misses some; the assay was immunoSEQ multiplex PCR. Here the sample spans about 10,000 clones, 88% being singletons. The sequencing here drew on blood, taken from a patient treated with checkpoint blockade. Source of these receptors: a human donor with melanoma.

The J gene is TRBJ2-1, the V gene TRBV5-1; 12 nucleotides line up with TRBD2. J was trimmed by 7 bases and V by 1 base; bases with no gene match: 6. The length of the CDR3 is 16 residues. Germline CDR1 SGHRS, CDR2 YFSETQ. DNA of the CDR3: TGCGCCAGCAGCTTGAGACTAGCGGGGGTGAGGAATGAGCAGTTCTTC. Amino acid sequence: CASSLRLAGVRNEQFF.

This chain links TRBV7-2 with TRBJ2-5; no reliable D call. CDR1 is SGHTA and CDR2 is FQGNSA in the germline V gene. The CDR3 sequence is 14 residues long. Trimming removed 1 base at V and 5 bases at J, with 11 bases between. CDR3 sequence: CASSLGANEETQYF. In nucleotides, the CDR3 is TGTGCCAGCAGCTTAGGGGCTAACGAGGAGACCCAGTACTTC.